Described below is a single T cell receptor (beta chain) sequence and its context. Germline CDR1 reads SGHTA; CDR2 reads FQGNSA. V trimming: 4 bases; J trimming: 1 base; junction bases outside the gene matches: 5. The CDR3 spans 15 residues. The data derive from a study of blood T cell repertoires in COVID-19. Clones were sequenced by immunoSEQ multiplex PCR, and TCRdb holds only the in-frame ones, with some missing. The sample has more than 65,000 clones; 84% are singletons. The V gene is TRBV7-2, the J gene TRBJ2-7, with 9 bases matching TRBD1. Source material: peripheral blood. The sequence derives from a woman in her forties or fifties with acute or convalescent COVID-19. The CDR3 protein is CASSYSGTGSYEQYF. In DNA, the CDR3 is TGTGCCAGCAGCTATTCAGGGACAGGGTCCTACGAGCAGTACTTC.